This TCR beta chain was found in a study of shared clonotypes between healthy human individuals. With 4 bases removed from V and 4 bases from J, the gap between germline ends came to 8 bases. The CDR3 totals 13 residues. CDR1 is LGHNA and CDR2 is YSLEER in the germline V gene. At the deep level, the assay was run. Source study methods: Junction-only sequences without quality scores were provided by ImmunoSEQ, so filtering was different. Produced via immunoSEQ multiplex PCR; TCRdb's table is partial and in-frame only. Clone size and the V and J calls come from that table; the DNA yielded D and trimming. This table holds around 1.9 million clones, about 93% found once. General observations from the study: Sampling covered blood only; tissue repertoires likely differ.

Naive CD8 isolation took CD45RO-negative cells positively selected for CCR7 and excluded terminally differentiated effector memory CD45RA+ cells. Free of recent acute infections or vaccinations, the donors were healthy HIV-negative adults. Of note for this clone: The antigen remains undetermined.

The TCR was taken from a man younger than 35 in good health. Some clones in this sample may be carry-over from other donors' samples. V gene TRBV4-3 combines with J gene TRBJ1-3; no clear D gene. Sequencing was done on a sample of naive CD8+ T cells from PBMCs. The CDR3 DNA reads TGCGCCAGCAGCCCGTCGCAGGGAAACACCATATATTTT. It specifies CASSPSQGNTIYF.